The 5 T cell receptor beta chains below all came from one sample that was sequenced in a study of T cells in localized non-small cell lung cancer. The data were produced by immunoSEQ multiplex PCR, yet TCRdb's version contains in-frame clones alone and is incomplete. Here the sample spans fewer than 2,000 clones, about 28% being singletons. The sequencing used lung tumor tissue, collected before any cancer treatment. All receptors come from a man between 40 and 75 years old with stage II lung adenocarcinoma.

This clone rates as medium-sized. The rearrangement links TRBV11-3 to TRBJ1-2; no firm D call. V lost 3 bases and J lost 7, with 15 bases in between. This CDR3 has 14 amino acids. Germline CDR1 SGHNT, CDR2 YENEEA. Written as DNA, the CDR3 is TGTGCCAGCAGCTTGAGGTCTGGAACCAGTGGCTACACCTTC. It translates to CASSLRSGTSGYTF.

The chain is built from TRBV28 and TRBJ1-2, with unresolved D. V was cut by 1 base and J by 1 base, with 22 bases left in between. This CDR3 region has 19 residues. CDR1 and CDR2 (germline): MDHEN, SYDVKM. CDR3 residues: CASSLSSVGGPILNYGYTF. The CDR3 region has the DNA TGTGCCAGCAGTTTATCATCGGTGGGAGGGCCGATCCTTAACTATGGCTACACCTTC.

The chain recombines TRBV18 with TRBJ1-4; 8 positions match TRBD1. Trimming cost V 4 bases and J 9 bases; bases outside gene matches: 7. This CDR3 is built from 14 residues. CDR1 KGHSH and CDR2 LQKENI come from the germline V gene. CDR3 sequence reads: CASSLIRDRKKLFF. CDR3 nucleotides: TGTGCCAGCTCACTTATCCGGGACAGGAAAAAACTGTTTTTT.

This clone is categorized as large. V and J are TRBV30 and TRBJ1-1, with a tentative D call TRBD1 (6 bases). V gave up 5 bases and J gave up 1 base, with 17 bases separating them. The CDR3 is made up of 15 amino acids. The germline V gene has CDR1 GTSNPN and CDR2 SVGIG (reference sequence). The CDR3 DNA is TGTGCCTGGGTACAGGGTGTACATGCGAACACTGAAGCTTTCTTT. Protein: CAWVQGVHANTEAFF.

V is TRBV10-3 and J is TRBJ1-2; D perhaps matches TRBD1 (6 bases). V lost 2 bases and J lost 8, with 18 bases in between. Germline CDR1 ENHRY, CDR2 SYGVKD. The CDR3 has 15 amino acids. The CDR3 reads CAISEAQGDLKGYTF. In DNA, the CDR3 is TGTGCCATCAGTGAGGCACAGGGAGATTTGAAGGGCTACACCTTC.